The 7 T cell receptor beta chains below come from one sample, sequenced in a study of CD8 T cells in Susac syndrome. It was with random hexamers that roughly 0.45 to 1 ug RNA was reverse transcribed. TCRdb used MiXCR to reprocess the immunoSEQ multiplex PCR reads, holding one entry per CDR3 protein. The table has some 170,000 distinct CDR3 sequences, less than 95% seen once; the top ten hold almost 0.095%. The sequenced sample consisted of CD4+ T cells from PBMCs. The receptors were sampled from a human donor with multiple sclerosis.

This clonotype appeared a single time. CDR3 residues: CSVDGGRDCTF. The CDR3 nucleotides are TGCAGCGTTGATGGGGGCAGGGACTGCACCTTC. The chain links TRBV29-1 to TRBJ1-2, with a weak D call TRBD1 (6 bases). Trimming pared 3 bases from V and 13 bases from J, leaving 15 bases between. Germline CDR1 and CDR2: SQVTM and ANQGSEA. The CDR3 consists of 11 residues.

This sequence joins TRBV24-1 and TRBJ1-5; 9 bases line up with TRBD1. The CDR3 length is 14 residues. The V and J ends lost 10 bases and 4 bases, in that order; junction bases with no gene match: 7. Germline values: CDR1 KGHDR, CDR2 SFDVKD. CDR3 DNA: TGTGCCACGGGGCGGACAGGGGAGAATCAGCCCCAGCATTTT. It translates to CATGRTGENQPQHF.

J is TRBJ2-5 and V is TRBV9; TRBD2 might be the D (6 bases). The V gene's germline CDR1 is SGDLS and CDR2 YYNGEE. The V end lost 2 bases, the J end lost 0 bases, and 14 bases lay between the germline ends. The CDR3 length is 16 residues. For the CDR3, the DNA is TGTGCCAGCAGCGTGAGGCCCGGGACTTACCAAGAGACCCAGTACTTC. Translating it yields CASSVRPGTYQETQYF. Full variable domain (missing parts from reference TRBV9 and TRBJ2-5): DSGVTQTPKHLITATGQRVTLRCSPRSGDLSVYWYQQSLDQGLQFLIQYYNGEERAKGNILERFSAQQFPDLHSELNLSSLELGDSALYFCASSVRPGTYQETQYFGPGTRLLVL.

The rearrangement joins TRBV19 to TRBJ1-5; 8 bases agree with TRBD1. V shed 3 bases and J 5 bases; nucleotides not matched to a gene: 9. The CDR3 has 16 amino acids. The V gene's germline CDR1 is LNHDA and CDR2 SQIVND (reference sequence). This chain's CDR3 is CASSIPGGAGHQPQHF. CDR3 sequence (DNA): TGTGCCAGTAGTATCCCAGGGGGCGCTGGCCATCAGCCCCAGCATTTT.

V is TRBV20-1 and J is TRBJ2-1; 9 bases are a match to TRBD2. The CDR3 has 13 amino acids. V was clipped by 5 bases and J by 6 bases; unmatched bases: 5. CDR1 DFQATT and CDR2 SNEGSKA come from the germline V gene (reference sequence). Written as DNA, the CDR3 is TGCAGTGCTGCTAGCGGGAAGGGCAATGAGCAGTTCTTC. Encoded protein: CSAASGKGNEQFF.

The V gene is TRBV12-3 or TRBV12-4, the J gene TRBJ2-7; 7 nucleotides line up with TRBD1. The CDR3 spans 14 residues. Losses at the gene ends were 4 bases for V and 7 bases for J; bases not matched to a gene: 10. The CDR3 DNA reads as TGTGCCAGCAGTTCAGACAGGGCGTTCCGGGAGCAGTACTTC. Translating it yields CASSSDRAFREQYF.

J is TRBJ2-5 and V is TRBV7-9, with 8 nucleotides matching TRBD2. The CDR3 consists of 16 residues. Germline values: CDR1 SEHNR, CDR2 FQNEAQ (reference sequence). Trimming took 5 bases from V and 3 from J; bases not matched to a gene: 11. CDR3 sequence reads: CASSISRGLGEETQYF. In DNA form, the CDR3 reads TGTGCCAGCAGCATTAGCCGGGGACTAGGGGAAGAGACCCAGTACTTC.